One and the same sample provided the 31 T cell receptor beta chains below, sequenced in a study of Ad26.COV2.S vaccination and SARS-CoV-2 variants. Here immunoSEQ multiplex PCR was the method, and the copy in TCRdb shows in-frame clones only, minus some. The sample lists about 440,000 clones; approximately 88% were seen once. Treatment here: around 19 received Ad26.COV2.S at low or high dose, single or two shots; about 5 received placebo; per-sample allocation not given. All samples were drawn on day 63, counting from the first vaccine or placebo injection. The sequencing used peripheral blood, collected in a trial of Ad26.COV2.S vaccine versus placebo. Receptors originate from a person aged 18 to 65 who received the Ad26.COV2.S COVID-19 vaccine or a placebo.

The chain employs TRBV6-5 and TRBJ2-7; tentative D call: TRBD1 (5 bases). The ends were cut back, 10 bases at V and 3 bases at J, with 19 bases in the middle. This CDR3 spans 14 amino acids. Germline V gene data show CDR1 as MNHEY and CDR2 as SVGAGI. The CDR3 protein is CATQRQGRGYEQYF. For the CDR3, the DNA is TGTGCCACCCAGCGCCAGGGCAGAGGCTACGAGCAGTACTTC.

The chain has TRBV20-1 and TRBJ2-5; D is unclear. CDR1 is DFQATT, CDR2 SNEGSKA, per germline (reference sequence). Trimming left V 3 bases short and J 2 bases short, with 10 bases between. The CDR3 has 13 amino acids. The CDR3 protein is CSASIPRQETQYF. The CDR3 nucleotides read TGCAGTGCTAGTATCCCGAGACAAGAGACCCAGTACTTC.

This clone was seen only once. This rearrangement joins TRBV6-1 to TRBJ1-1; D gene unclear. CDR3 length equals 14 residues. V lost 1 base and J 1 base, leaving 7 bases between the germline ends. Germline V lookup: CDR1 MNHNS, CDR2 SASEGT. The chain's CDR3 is CASSEVGRNTEAFF. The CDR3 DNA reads TGTGCCAGCAGTGAAGTAGGTCGGAACACTGAAGCTTTCTTT.

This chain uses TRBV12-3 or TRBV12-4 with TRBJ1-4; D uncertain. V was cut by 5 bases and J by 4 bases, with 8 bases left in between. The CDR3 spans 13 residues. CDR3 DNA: TGTGCCAGCAGTACGGGGTTTAATGAAAAACTGTTTTTT. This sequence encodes CASSTGFNEKLFF.

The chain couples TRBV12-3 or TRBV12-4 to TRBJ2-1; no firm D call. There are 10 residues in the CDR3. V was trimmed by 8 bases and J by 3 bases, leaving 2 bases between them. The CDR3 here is CASGYNEQFF. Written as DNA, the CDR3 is TGTGCCAGCGGCTACAATGAGCAGTTCTTC.

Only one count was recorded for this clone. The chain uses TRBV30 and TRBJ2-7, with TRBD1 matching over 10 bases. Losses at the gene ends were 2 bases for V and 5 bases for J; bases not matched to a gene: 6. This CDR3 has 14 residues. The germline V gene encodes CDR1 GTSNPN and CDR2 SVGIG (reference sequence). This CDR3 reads CAWSRGQGTDEQYF. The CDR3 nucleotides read TGTGCCTGGAGTAGGGGACAGGGGACAGACGAGCAGTACTTC.

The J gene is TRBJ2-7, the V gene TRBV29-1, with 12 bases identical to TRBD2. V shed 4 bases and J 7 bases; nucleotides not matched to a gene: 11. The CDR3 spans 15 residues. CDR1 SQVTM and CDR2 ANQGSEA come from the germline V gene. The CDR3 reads CSVGLRLAGAGEQYF. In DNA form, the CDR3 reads TGCAGCGTTGGGCTCAGACTAGCGGGAGCGGGTGAGCAGTACTTC.

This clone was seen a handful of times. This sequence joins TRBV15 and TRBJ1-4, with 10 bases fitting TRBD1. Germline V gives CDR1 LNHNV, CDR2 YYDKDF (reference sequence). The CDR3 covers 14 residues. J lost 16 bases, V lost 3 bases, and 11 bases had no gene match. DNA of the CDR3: TGTGCCACCAGCAGGACAGGGGGCCAGGGTACACAGTTTTTT. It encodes CATSRTGGQGTQFF.

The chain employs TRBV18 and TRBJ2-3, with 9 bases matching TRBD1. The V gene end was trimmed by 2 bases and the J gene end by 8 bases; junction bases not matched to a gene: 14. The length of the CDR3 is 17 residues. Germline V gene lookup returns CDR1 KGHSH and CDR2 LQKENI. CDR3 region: CASSPAGTGRRSGTQYF. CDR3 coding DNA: TGTGCCAGCTCACCAGCCGGGACAGGGAGACGGAGTGGTACGCAGTATTTT.

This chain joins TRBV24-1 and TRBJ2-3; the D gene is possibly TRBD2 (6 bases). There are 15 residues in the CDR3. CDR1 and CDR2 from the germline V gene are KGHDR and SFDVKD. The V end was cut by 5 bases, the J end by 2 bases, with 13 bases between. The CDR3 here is CATSVSAGLTDTQYF. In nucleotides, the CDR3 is TGTGCCACCAGTGTATCGGCGGGACTCACAGATACGCAGTATTTT.

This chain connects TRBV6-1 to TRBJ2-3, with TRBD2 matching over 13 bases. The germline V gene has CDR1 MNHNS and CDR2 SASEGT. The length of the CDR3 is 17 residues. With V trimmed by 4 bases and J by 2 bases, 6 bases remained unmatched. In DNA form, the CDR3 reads TGTGCCAGCAGTGCCTTCGGGACTAGCGGGAACACAGATACGCAGTATTTT. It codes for CASSAFGTSGNTDTQYF.

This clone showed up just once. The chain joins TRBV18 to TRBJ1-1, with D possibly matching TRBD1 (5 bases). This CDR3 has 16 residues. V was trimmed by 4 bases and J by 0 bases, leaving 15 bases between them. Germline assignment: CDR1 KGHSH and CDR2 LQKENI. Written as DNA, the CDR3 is TGTGCCAGCTCACGGCCGGGGCAGGCCTTGAACACTGAAGCTTTCTTT. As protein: CASSRPGQALNTEAFF. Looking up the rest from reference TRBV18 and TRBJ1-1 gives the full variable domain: NAGVMQNPRHLVRRRGQEARLRCSPMKGHSHVYWYRQLPEEGLKFMVYLQKENIIDESGMPKERFSAEFPKEGPSILRIQQVVRGDSAAYFCASSRPGQALNTEAFFGQGTRLTVV.

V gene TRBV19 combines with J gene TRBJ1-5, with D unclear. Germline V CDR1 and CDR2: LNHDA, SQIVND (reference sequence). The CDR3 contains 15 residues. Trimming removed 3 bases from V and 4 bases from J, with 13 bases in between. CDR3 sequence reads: CASSIPILGNQPQHF. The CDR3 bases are TGTGCCAGTAGTATCCCCATCTTGGGGAATCAGCCCCAGCATTTT.

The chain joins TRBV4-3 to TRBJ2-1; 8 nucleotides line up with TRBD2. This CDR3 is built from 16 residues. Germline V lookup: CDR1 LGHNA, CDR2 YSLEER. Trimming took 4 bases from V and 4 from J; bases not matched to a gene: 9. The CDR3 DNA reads TGCGCCAGCAGCCGTAGCGGGAACCCCCCATACAATGAGCAGTTCTTC. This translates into CASSRSGNPPYNEQFF.

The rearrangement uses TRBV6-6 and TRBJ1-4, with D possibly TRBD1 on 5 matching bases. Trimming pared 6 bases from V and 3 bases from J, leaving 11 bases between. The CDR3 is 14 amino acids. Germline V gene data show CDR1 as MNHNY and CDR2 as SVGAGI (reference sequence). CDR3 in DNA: TGTGCCAGCAGCTCTGTAGGGGCTAATGAAAAACTGTTTTTT. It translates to CASSSVGANEKLFF.

In DNA, the CDR3 is TGTGCCACCAGTGATACCGGGACAGGGGTACACAATGAGCAGTTCTTC. Its protein product is CATSDTGTGVHNEQFF. The rearrangement uses TRBV24-1 and TRBJ2-1, with TRBD1 matching 10 bases. The CDR3 runs to 16 residues. V shed 3 bases, J shed 5 bases, and the junction held 6 bases outside the gene matches. Per the germline V gene, CDR1 is KGHDR and CDR2 is SFDVKD.

The CDR3 is CASSLGASADTQYF. As DNA, the CDR3 is TGTGCCAGCAGCTTAGGGGCTAGTGCAGATACGCAGTATTTT. J is TRBJ2-3 and V is TRBV7-2, with D hard to call. V lost 1 base, J lost 4 bases, and 9 bases lay in between. CDR3 length: 14 amino acids. Germline V gives CDR1 SGHTA, CDR2 FQGNSA. Variable domain in full (rest from reference TRBV7-2 and TRBJ2-3): GAGVSQSPSNKVTEKGKDVELRCDPISGHTALYWYRQSLGQGLEFLIYFQGNSAPDKSGLPSDRFSAERTGGSVSTLTIQRTQQEDSAVYLCASSLGASADTQYFGPGTRLTVL.

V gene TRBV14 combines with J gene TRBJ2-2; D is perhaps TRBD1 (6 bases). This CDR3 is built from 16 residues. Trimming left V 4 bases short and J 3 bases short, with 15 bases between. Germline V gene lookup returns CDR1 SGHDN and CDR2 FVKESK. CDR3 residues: CASSPGDRRYTGELFF. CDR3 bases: TGTGCCAGCAGCCCAGGGGACCGACGTTACACCGGGGAGCTGTTTTTT.

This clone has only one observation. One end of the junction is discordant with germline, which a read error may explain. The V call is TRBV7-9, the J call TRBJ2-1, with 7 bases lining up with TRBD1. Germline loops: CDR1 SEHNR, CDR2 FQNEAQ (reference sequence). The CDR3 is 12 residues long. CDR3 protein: CASSLGSQGEIF. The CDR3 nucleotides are TGTGCCAGCAGCTTAGGTTCCCAGGGGGAAATCTTC.

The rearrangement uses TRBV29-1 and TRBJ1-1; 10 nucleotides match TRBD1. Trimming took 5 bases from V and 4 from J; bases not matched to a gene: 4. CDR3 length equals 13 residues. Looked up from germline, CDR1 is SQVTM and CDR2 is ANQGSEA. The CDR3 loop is CSVRQGARTEAFF. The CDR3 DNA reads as TGCAGCGTTAGACAGGGGGCGCGCACTGAAGCTTTCTTT. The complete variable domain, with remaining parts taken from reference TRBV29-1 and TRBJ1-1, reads SAVISQKPSRDICQRGTSLTIQCQVDSQVTMMFWYRQQPGQSLTLIATANQGSEATYESGFVIDKFPISRPNLTFSTLTVSNMSPEDSSIYLCSVRQGARTEAFFGQGTRLTVV.

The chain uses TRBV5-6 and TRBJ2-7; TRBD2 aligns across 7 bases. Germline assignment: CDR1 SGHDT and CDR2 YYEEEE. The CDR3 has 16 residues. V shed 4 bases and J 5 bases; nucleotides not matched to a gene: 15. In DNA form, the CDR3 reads TGTGCCAGCAGCGCGACAAACTTGCGGGAGAGGGACGAGCAGTACTTC. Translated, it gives CASSATNLRERDEQYF.

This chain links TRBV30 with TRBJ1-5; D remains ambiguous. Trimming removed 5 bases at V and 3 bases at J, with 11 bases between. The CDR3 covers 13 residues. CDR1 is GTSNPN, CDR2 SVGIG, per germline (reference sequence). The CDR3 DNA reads TGTGCCTGGGCCTTCCGGGACAATCAGCCCCAGCATTTT. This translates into CAWAFRDNQPQHF.

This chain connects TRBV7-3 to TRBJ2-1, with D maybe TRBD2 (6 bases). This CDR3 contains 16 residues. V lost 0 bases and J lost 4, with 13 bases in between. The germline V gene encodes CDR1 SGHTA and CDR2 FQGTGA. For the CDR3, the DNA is TGTGCCAGCAGCTTAACGAAGGTAGCGGCTTACAATGAGCAGTTCTTC. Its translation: CASSLTKVAAYNEQFF.

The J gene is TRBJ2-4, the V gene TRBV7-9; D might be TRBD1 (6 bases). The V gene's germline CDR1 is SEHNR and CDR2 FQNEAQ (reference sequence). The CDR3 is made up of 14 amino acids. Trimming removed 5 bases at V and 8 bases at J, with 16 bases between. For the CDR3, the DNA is TGTGCCAGCAGCACCCAGACAGGTGGGGACATTCAGTACTTC. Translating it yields CASSTQTGGDIQYF.

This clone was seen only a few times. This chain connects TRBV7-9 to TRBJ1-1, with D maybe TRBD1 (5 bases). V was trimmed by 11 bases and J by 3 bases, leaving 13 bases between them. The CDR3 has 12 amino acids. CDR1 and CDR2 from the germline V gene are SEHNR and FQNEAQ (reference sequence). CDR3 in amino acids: CAGGTLDTEAFF. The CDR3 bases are TGTGCCGGGGGGACCCTGGACACTGAAGCTTTCTTT.

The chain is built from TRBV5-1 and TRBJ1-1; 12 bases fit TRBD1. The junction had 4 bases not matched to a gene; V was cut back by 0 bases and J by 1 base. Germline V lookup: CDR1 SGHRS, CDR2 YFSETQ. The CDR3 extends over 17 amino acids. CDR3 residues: CASSLGGTGGENTEAFF. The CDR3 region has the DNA TGCGCCAGCAGCTTGGGAGGGACAGGGGGCGAGAACACTGAAGCTTTCTTT.

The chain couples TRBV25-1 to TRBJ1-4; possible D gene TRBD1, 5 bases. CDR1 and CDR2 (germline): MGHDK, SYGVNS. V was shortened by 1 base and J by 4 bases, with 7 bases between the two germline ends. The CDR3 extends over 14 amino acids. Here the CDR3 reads CASSELGVNEKLFF. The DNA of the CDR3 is TGTGCCAGCAGTGAATTGGGGGTTAATGAAAAACTGTTTTTT.

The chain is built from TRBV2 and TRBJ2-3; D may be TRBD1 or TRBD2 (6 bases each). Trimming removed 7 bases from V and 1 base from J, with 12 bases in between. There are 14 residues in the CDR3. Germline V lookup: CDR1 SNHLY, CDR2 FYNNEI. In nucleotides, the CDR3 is TGTGCCAGCAAAGGGGGACTCCGCACAGATACGCAGTATTTT. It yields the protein CASKGGLRTDTQYF.

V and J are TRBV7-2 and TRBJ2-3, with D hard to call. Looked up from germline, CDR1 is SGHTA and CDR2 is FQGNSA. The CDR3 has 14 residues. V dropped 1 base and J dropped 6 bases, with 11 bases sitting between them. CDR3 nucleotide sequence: TGTGCCAGCAGCTTAGTGGTGGGCTCTGATACGCAGTATTTT. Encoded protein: CASSLVVGSDTQYF.

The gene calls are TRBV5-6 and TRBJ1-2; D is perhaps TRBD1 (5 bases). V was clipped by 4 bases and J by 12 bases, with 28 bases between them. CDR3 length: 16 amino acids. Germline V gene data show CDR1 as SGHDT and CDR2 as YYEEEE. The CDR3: CASSALRGRGLRGDTF. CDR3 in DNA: TGTGCCAGCAGCGCGCTTAGGGGACGAGGACTTCGCGGCGACACCTTC.

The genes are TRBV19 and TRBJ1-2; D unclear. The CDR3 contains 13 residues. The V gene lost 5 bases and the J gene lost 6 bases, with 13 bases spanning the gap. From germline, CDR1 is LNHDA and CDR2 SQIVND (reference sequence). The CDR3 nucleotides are TGTGCCAGTAGTTCCCGAAGCGGGGATGGCTACACCTTC. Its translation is CASSSRSGDGYTF.